This entry features one T cell receptor beta chain sequence. The data belong to a study of shared clonotypes between healthy human individuals. The overall study: The composition of the donors was two women and a few men aged 18 to 49.

Researchers ran the assay at a deep level. Once extracted for a subset, genomic DNA was divided evenly among several immunoSEQ plates. Original processing notes: Junction-only sequences without quality scores were provided by ImmunoSEQ, so filtering was different. Method: immunoSEQ multiplex PCR; TCRdb's copy keeps in-frame clones and lacks some. D and trimming come from the DNA, and the V and J calls and clone size come from that table. The table shows roughly 490,000 clones, with approximately 80% occurring only once. The CDR3 loop spans 15 amino acids. Germline CDR1 and CDR2: MDHEN and SYDVKM. Unmatched junction bases numbered 5, after V lost 5 bases and J lost 2 bases.

This chain joins TRBV28 and TRBJ1-2, with 10 bases matching TRBD1. Sequencing was carried out using PBMCs. This clonotype was sampled from a woman aged 40 to 50 in good health. Some clones in this sample may be carry-over from other donors' samples. CDR3: CASSGTGEGNYGYTF. Written as DNA, the CDR3 is TGTGCCAGCAGTGGGACAGGGGAAGGCAACTATGGCTACACCTTC.